These 32 T cell receptor beta chains came from one sample sequenced in a study of cytomegalovirus exposure and HLA in healthy donors (dated by TCRdb to 2015 to 2018). Libraries were built with the immunoSEQ multiplex PCR assay. Held by TCRdb, this immuneACCESS table contains in-frame sequences only and omits some clones. Under half of the omission traces to an unresolved V gene where checked; the cause of the rest is unknown. The sample table lists 190,000 or so clones, about 80% of them with a count of one. The top ten constitute around 2.8% of the sample. Specimen: PBMCs. Receptors originate from a woman aged 18 to 35 in good health and CMV-seropositive.

This chain joins TRBV10-2 and TRBJ1-2, with D possibly being TRBD1 (6 bases). Germline V lookup: CDR1 WSHSY, CDR2 SAAADI. CDR3 length: 14 amino acids. V was trimmed by 3 bases and J by 3 bases, leaving 11 bases between them. The CDR3 loop is CASSDSGGYYGYTF. CDR3 in DNA: TGCGCCAGCAGTGATAGCGGGGGCTACTATGGCTACACCTTC.

This chain links TRBV5-4 with TRBJ1-2; no definite D call. V shed 0 bases and J shed 1 base, with 7 bases lying between them. The CDR3 length is 14 residues. Germline CDR1 reads SGHNT; CDR2 reads YYREEE (reference sequence). CDR3 DNA: TGTGCCAGCAGCTTGGTGGGCCGTAACTATGGCTACACCTTC. This encodes CASSLVGRNYGYTF.

The gene calls are TRBV5-4 and TRBJ2-3; 13 nucleotides agree with TRBD2. The CDR3 has 16 amino acids. J was trimmed by 5 bases and V by 5 bases; bases with no gene match: 8. Germline-derived CDR1 and CDR2 are SGHNT and YYREEE (reference sequence). Written as DNA, the CDR3 is TGTGCCAGCAGTTTCGGACTAGCGGGGGCTGTAGATACGCAGTATTTT. Protein sequence: CASSFGLAGAVDTQYF.

The chain carries TRBV6-1 and TRBJ2-7; TRBD1 might be the D (7 bases). The CDR3 length is 18 residues. The ends were cut back, 3 bases at V and 2 bases at J, with 23 bases in the middle. Germline values: CDR1 MNHNS, CDR2 SASEGT. As DNA, the CDR3 is TGTGCCAGCAGTGAGTACTCCAGCTATGGGGGGACAGCCTACGAGCAGTACTTC. Protein sequence: CASSEYSSYGGTAYEQYF.

This chain uses TRBV5-4 with TRBJ1-3; 9 nucleotides match TRBD1. V lost 0 bases to trimming and J lost 2 bases; unmatched junction nucleotides: 9. Germline CDR1 reads SGHNT; CDR2 reads YYREEE (reference sequence). The CDR3 runs to 18 residues. CDR3 bases: TGTGCCAGCAGCTTGGGCGACCGGGACAGGGCTCCTGGAAACACCATATATTTT. Translated, it gives CASSLGDRDRAPGNTIYF.

The V call is TRBV28, the J call TRBJ2-5; D may be TRBD2 (7 bases). There are 14 residues in the CDR3. With 7 bases removed from V and 4 bases from J, the gap between germline ends came to 16 bases. From germline, CDR1 is MDHEN and CDR2 SYDVKM. As DNA, the CDR3 is TGTGCCAGCATTACAGGGAGGGCGGGAGAGACCCAGTACTTC. Its protein is CASITGRAGETQYF.

This clone was counted a single time. The V gene is TRBV5-1, the J gene TRBJ2-7, with 9 bases identical to TRBD1. Trimming took 0 bases from V and 2 from J; bases not matched to a gene: 12. CDR1 and CDR2 from the germline V gene are SGHRS and YFSETQ. CDR3 length: 18 amino acids. The chain's CDR3 is CASSLERGQGGGTYEQYF. The CDR3 region has the DNA TGCGCCAGCAGCTTGGAACGGGGACAGGGAGGGGGAACCTACGAGCAGTACTTC.

CDR3 residues: CASSQEAGTDTQYF. The CDR3 region has the DNA TGTGCCAGCAGCCAAGAGGCAGGCACAGATACGCAGTATTTT. The gene calls are TRBV4-2 and TRBJ2-3; D gene unclear. The germline V and J ends were trimmed by 0 bases and 1 base, with 5 bases remaining between them. This CDR3 region has 14 residues. Germline V gene lookup returns CDR1 LGHNA and CDR2 YNFKEQ.

This clone was detected only once. The V call is TRBV4-1, the J call TRBJ2-5; 8 nucleotides line up with TRBD2. After removal of 1 base from V and 3 bases from J, the junction contained 1 base not matched to a gene. The CDR3 totals 14 residues. Germline-derived CDR1 and CDR2 are MGHRA and YSYEKL. The CDR3 here is CASSQVGGEETQYF. The CDR3 nucleotides read TGCGCCAGCAGCCAAGTCGGGGGGGAAGAGACCCAGTACTTC.

This clone was counted a few times. V usage is TRBV7-9 and J usage is TRBJ1-2; tentatively, D is TRBD1 (6 bases). This CDR3 has 14 amino acids. The V end lost 5 bases, the J end lost 5 bases, and 15 bases lay between the germline ends. The germline V gene encodes CDR1 SEHNR and CDR2 FQNEAQ (reference sequence). The CDR3 loop is CASSPGTGPYGYTF. DNA for the CDR3: TGTGCCAGCAGCCCTGGAACAGGGCCTTATGGCTACACCTTC.

The chain employs TRBV18 and TRBJ1-6, with a tentative D call TRBD1 (5 bases). The ends were cut back, 6 bases at V and 9 bases at J, with 18 bases in the middle. The CDR3 spans 15 residues. Germline V gene data show CDR1 as KGHSH and CDR2 as LQKENI. The CDR3 sequence: CASSPETVSGSPLHF. In DNA form, the CDR3 reads TGTGCCAGCTCGCCGGAGACAGTCTCAGGTTCACCCCTCCACTTT.

The rearrangement joins TRBV6-5 to TRBJ2-3; 10 bases agree with TRBD2. J gave up 0 bases and V 8 bases, and 5 bases lay outside the gene matches. The CDR3 contains 15 residues. Germline values: CDR1 MNHEY, CDR2 SVGAGI. In nucleotides, the CDR3 is TGTGCCAGCTCTGAGCGGGGGGGGAGCACAGATACGCAGTATTTT. This codes for CASSERGGSTDTQYF.

The rearrangement uses TRBV4-1 and TRBJ2-2; 11 nucleotides line up with TRBD2. The germline V gene encodes CDR1 MGHRA and CDR2 YSYEKL. This CDR3 contains 17 residues. After removal of 0 bases from V and 7 bases from J, the junction contained 7 bases not matched to a gene. The CDR3 bases are TGCGCCAGCAGCCAAGAGACTAGCGGGGCGGGGGACGGGGAGCTGTTTTTT. It yields the protein CASSQETSGAGDGELFF.

The rearrangement uses TRBV11-2 and TRBJ2-1, with D tentatively TRBD2 (5 bases). This CDR3 contains 18 residues. Deletions cut 0 bases from V and 5 bases from J, with 20 bases between. From germline, CDR1 is SGHAT and CDR2 FQNNGV. CDR3 region: CASSLEGILRRSHNEQFF. The CDR3 bases are TGTGCCAGCAGCTTAGAAGGTATTTTACGGAGGAGCCACAATGAGCAGTTCTTC.

V gene TRBV6-5 combines with J gene TRBJ2-7; tentatively, D is TRBD2 (7 bases). This CDR3 has 15 residues. CDR1 is MNHEY and CDR2 is SVGAGI in the germline V gene. The V end lost 2 bases, the J end lost 2 bases, and 13 bases lay between the germline ends. The CDR3: CASSYTGGLAYEQYF. CDR3 nucleotide sequence: TGTGCCAGCAGTTACACCGGGGGGCTGGCCTACGAGCAGTACTTC.

The rearrangement links TRBV7-7 to TRBJ2-1; 8 bases agree with TRBD1. V lost 5 bases and J lost 10; bases outside the gene matches: 13. The CDR3 length is 15 residues. Per germline, CDR1 SSHAT and CDR2 FNYEAQ (reference sequence). The CDR3, as DNA: TGTGCCAGCAGCCTGACAGGGGTGGCCGGGGAGGAGCAGTTCTTC. It translates to CASSLTGVAGEEQFF. Drawing the rest from reference TRBV7-7 and TRBJ2-1, the complete variable domain is GAGVSQSPRYKVTKRGQDVTLRCDPISSHATLYWYQQALGQGPEFLTYFNYEAQPDKSGLPSDRFSAERPEGSISTLTIQRTEQRDSAMYRCASSLTGVAGEEQFFGPGTRLTVL.

V gene TRBV5-1 combines with J gene TRBJ2-7; 7 nucleotides match TRBD1. This CDR3 contains 14 residues. V was clipped by 5 bases and J by 2 bases; unmatched bases: 7. Germline-derived CDR1 and CDR2 are SGHRS and YFSETQ. CDR3 sequence: CASSFTGVPYEQYF. The CDR3 nucleotides are TGCGCCAGCAGTTTCACAGGGGTTCCCTACGAGCAGTACTTC.

This sequence joins TRBV5-6 and TRBJ1-4; 9 positions match TRBD1. Germline-derived CDR1 and CDR2 are SGHDT and YYEEEE. With V trimmed by 3 bases and J by 10 bases, 10 bases remained unmatched. The CDR3 length is 15 residues. The CDR3 here is CASSSAGQGYGKLFF. CDR3 sequence (DNA): TGTGCCAGCAGCTCCGCGGGACAGGGTTACGGAAAACTGTTTTTT. The variable domain in full, completed from reference TRBV5-6 and TRBJ1-4, reads DAGVTQSPTHLIKTRGQQVTLRCSPKSGHDTVSWYQQALGQGPQFIFQYYEEEERQRGNFPDRFSGHQFPNYSSELNVNALLLGDSALYLCASSSAGQGYGKLFFGSGTQLSVL.

In this sample, this clone turned up a few times. V gene TRBV29-1 combines with J gene TRBJ1-2, with 10 bases lining up with TRBD1. V gave up 6 bases and J gave up 6 bases; unmatched junction bases: 13. Looked up from germline, CDR1 is SQVTM and CDR2 is ANQGSEA. CDR3 size: 15 residues. CDR3 residues: CSVGRSGQGENGYTF. The CDR3 region has the DNA TGCAGCGTGGGCAGGTCAGGACAGGGGGAAAATGGCTACACCTTC.

As DNA, the CDR3 is TGCGCCAGCAGCCAAGATCCTTGGGGGGGGGCGGTCGAGCAGTACTTC. It is translated as CASSQDPWGGAVEQYF. The rearrangement links TRBV4-3 to TRBJ2-7; a possible D gene is TRBD2 (7 bases). CDR3 length equals 16 residues. V shed 0 bases and J shed 6 bases, with 18 bases lying between them. Germline V lookup: CDR1 LGHNA, CDR2 YSLEER.

This clone was found a few times. The rearrangement joins TRBV6-5 to TRBJ1-6, with D hard to call. Germline assignment: CDR1 MNHEY and CDR2 SVGAGI. Trimming shortened V by 11 bases and J by 0 bases, and 8 bases separated the two germline ends. The CDR3 is 13 amino acids. The CDR3 DNA reads as TGTGCCGCCTGCGCCTCCTATAATTCACCCCTCCACTTT. Encoded protein: CAACASYNSPLHF.

The chain carries TRBV5-1 and TRBJ2-7, with TRBD2 matching 9 bases. Germline values: CDR1 SGHRS, CDR2 YFSETQ. The junction had 5 bases not matched to a gene; V was cut back by 0 bases and J by 7 bases. The CDR3 has 14 residues. The CDR3 loop is CASSLVVAGVEQYF. Written as DNA, the CDR3 is TGCGCCAGCAGCTTGGTGGTAGCGGGGGTTGAGCAGTACTTC.

The V and J genes are TRBV5-1 and TRBJ2-5; weak D call: TRBD1 (5 bases). This CDR3 contains 15 residues. Germline values: CDR1 SGHRS, CDR2 YFSETQ. The germline V and J ends were trimmed by 4 bases and 0 bases, with 13 bases remaining between them. CDR3 loop: CASSISVTDQETQYF. The DNA of the CDR3 is TGCGCCAGCAGCATAAGCGTGACAGACCAAGAGACCCAGTACTTC.

The gene calls are TRBV5-4 and TRBJ2-7; 7 positions agree with TRBD1. Germline V gene lookup returns CDR1 SGHNT and CDR2 YYREEE (reference sequence). The CDR3 covers 13 residues. J lost 5 bases, V lost 4 bases, and 6 bases had no gene match. For the CDR3, the DNA is TGTGCCAGCAGCCCCTCGACAGGGAACGAGCAGTACTTC. It yields the protein CASSPSTGNEQYF.

This clone appeared a few times. The chain couples TRBV7-8 to TRBJ2-5; D ambiguous. Germline V gene lookup returns CDR1 SGHVS and CDR2 FQNEAQ. The CDR3 loop spans 16 amino acids. Trimming removed 2 bases at V and 2 bases at J, with 15 bases between. CDR3 sequence reads: CASSLRSMRKQETQYF. Written as DNA, the CDR3 is TGTGCCAGCAGCTTAAGGAGTATGAGGAAGCAAGAGACCCAGTACTTC.

The chain recombines TRBV7-2 with TRBJ2-3; TRBD1 might be the D (5 bases). This CDR3 is built from 15 residues. CDR1 SGHTA and CDR2 FQGNSA come from the germline V gene. V was shortened by 5 bases and J by 6 bases, with 18 bases between the two germline ends. In DNA form, the CDR3 reads TGTGCCAGCAGCCTTGGGCTGCAGGGTCTGGATACGCAGTATTTT. It codes for CASSLGLQGLDTQYF.

This sequence joins TRBV5-1 and TRBJ2-7, with D possibly matching TRBD2 (5 bases). Trimming removed 5 bases from V and 6 bases from J, with 9 bases in between. The CDR3 sequence is 11 residues long. The V gene's germline CDR1 is SGHRS and CDR2 YFSETQ. CDR3 DNA sequence: TGCGCCAGCAGGGAGGTGGGCGAGCAGTACTTC. Translation: CASREVGEQYF.

This sequence joins TRBV4-1 and TRBJ1-2; 8 bases align to TRBD1. V shed 1 base, J shed 6 bases, and the junction held 10 bases outside the gene matches. CDR3 size: 16 residues. Germline CDR1 is MGHRA and CDR2 is YSYEKL. CDR3 DNA sequence: TGCGCCAGCAGCCAAGTGGCCAGGGGGCTGGAAGATGGCTACACCTTC. Its protein is CASSQVARGLEDGYTF.

This clone was seen only a few times. The chain couples TRBV5-8 to TRBJ1-5, with D maybe TRBD1 (5 bases). The CDR3 sequence is 15 residues long. Germline CDR1 and CDR2: SGHTS and YDEGEE. V lost 0 bases to trimming and J lost 0 bases, with 7 bases between them. CDR3: CASSLEGLSNQPQHF. As DNA, the CDR3 is TGTGCCAGCAGCTTGGAGGGACTTAGCAATCAGCCCCAGCATTTT.

This chain uses TRBV11-1 with TRBJ2-3; the match to TRBD1 covers 12 bases. This CDR3 is 15 amino acids long. J was trimmed by 4 bases and V by 5 bases; bases with no gene match: 4. Germline V gene sequence: CDR1 SGHAT, CDR2 FQDESV (reference sequence). The CDR3 loop is CASSAGTGGSDTQYF. CDR3 nucleotides: TGTGCCAGCAGCGCCGGGACAGGGGGCTCAGATACGCAGTATTTT.

The chain has TRBV11-2 and TRBJ1-5, with D perhaps matching TRBD1 (5 bases). Germline lookup yields CDR1 SGHAT and CDR2 FQNNGV. The length of the CDR3 is 13 residues. V was clipped by 1 base and J by 6 bases, with 7 bases between them. CDR3 sequence reads: CASSLVGGQPQHF. CDR3 nucleotides: TGTGCCAGCAGCTTAGTGGGGGGTCAGCCCCAGCATTTT. Drawing the rest from reference TRBV11-2 and TRBJ1-5, the complete variable domain is EAGVAQSPRYKIIEKRQSVAFWCNPISGHATLYWYQQILGQGPKLLIQFQNNGVVDDSQLPKDRFSAERLKGVDSTLKIQPAKLEDSAVYLCASSLVGGQPQHFGDGTRLSIL.

The V gene is TRBV29-1, the J gene TRBJ2-7; 9 bases map to TRBD1. CDR1 is SQVTM, CDR2 ANQGSEA, per germline. J lost 5 bases, V lost 2 bases, and 10 bases had no gene match. CDR3 length: 15 residues. The CDR3 nucleotides read TGCAGCGTTGAAAAGTCGGGACAGGGATCTGACGAGCAGTACTTC. The encoded protein is CSVEKSGQGSDEQYF.